Below, 2 T cell receptor beta chains from the same sample are listed, as sequenced in a study of T cells after yellow fever vaccination. TCRdb called the 5' RACE reads again in MiXCR, with one record for every CDR3 protein. Among about 73,000 distinct CDR3 sequences listed, approximately 7.5% were seen once. The sequencing used CD8+ T cells sorted from PBMCs, collected on the day of the yellow fever booster vaccination. The receptor set was obtained from a man aged 25-45 years who received the YFV17D yellow fever vaccine.

A few counts support this clonotype. The chain employs TRBV7-6 and TRBJ2-5; no clear D. V dropped 5 bases and J dropped 2 bases, with 9 bases sitting between them. CDR1 SGHVS and CDR2 FNYEAQ come from the germline V gene. CDR3 length equals 13 residues. DNA for the CDR3: TGTGCCAGCAGCCGGGCCCATCAAGAGACCCAGTACTTC. It yields the protein CASSRAHQETQYF.

A few counts support this clonotype. The chain joins TRBV6-2 or TRBV6-3 to TRBJ1-5; D call uncertain. CDR1 MNHEY and CDR2 SVGEGT come from the germline V gene. CDR3 length: 14 residues. V shed 2 bases and J shed 0 bases, with 5 bases lying between them. CDR3 nucleotides: TGTGCCAGCAGTTACGGATATAGCAATCAGCCCCAGCATTTT. Protein: CASSYGYSNQPQHF.